This TCR beta chain was found in a study of identical twins. TCRdb reanalysed the 5' RACE reads using MiXCR and keeps one entry per CDR3 protein. The table includes 500,000 to 550,000 distinct CDR3 sequences, roughly 21% detected once. CDR1 is SGHRS and CDR2 is YFSETQ in the germline V gene. Trimming took 0 bases from V and 0 from J, leaving 7 bases between them. The CDR3 loop spans 14 amino acids. Only a few counts were recorded for this clonotype. These data also featured in a second study, about T cells expressing NK-cell markers.

The sequenced material came from CD4+ T cells sorted from blood. The V call is TRBV5-1, the J call TRBJ2-7; no clear D. The TCR was taken from a woman aged 18-30 years in good health. CDR3 nucleotide sequence: TGCGCCAGCAGCTTGGCCGTGGTCTCCTACGAGCAGTACTTC. Translated: CASSLAVVSYEQYF.